This TCR beta chain was recorded in a study of Graves' ophthalmopathy and Graves' hyperthyroidism. Scientists amplified the TCR beta CDR3 regions from RNA transcripts. Following a first-round RT-PCR that used HTBI primers, a second-round multiplex PCR was carried out. TCRdb reprocessed the multiplex PCR reads with MiXCR, giving one entry per CDR3 protein. This table has about 380,000 distinct CDR3 sequences, 15% appearing once. Findings of the study overall: Predictions made by the model for ophthalmopathy progression reached just over 70% sensitivity and about 72% specificity.

Germline V CDR1 and CDR2: SGHRS, YFSETQ. The CDR3 extends over 16 amino acids. V shed 2 bases and J 2 bases; nucleotides not matched to a gene: 9. Regarding this clonotype: Antigen unknown.

This receptor was identified in a woman in her late teens or twenties with stable Graves' hyperthyroidism. The rearrangement joins TRBV5-1 to TRBJ1-2, with 7 bases fitting TRBD1. Sequences were obtained from peripheral blood. The CDR3 reads CASSFVYRGGNYGYTF. The CDR3 DNA sequence: TGCGCCAGCAGCTTCGTTTACAGGGGAGGAAACTATGGCTACACCTTC.